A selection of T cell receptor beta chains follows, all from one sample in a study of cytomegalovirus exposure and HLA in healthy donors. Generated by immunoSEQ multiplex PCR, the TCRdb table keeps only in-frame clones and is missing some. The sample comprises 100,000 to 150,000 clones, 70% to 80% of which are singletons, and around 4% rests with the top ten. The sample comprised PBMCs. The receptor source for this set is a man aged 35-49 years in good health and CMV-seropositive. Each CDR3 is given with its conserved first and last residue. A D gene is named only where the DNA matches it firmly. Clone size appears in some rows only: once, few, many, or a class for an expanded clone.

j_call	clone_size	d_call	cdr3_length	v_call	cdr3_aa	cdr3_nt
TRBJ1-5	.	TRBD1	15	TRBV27	CASPLGQGMCQPQHF	TGTGCCAGCCCTCTCGGACAGGGGATGTGTCAGCCCCAGCATTTT
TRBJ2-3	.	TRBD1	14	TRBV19	CASSITGGLDTQYF	TGTGCCAGTAGTATCACAGGGGGGTTAGATACGCAGTATTTT
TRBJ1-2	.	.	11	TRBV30	CAWYRGNGYTF	TGTGCCTGGTATCGGGGTAACGGCTACACCTTC
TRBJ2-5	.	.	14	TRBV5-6	CASSQQGTLETQYF	TGTGCCAGCAGCCAACAGGGTACGCTGGAGACCCAGTACTTC
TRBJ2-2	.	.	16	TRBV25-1	CASSESKPANTGELFF	TGTGCCAGCAGTGAATCAAAGCCCGCGAACACCGGGGAGCTGTTTTTT
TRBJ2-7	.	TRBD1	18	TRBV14	CASSKYIPGTGPSYEQYF	TGTGCCAGCAGCAAATATATCCCCGGGACAGGACCCTCCTACGAGCAGTACTTC
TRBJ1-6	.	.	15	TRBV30	CAWSEGGEHSSPLHF	TGTGCCTGGAGTGAGGGCGGGGAACACAGTTCACCCCTCCACTTT
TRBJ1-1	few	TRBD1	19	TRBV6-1	CASSEADQDRGHWNTEAFF	TGTGCCAGCAGTGAAGCAGACCAGGACAGGGGGCATTGGAACACTGAAGCTTTCTTT
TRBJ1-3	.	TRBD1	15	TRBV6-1	CASDPGQGGGNTIYF	TGTGCCAGCGATCCGGGACAGGGAGGAGGAAACACCATATATTTT
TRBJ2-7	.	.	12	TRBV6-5	CASSQGIGEQYF	TGTGCCAGCAGCCAGGGAATAGGGGAGCAGTACTTC
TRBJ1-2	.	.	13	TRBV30	CAWSDSTDYGYTF	TGTGCCTGGAGTGATAGTACTGACTATGGCTACACCTTC
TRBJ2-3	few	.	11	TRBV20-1	CSASNIDTQYF	TGCAGTGCTAGTAATATAGATACGCAGTATTTT
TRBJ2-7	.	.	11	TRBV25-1	CASQGFYEQYF	TGTGCCAGTCAGGGTTTCTACGAGCAGTACTTC
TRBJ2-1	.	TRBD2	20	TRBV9	CASSSMTSGREVYFLNEQFF	TGTGCCAGCAGCTCCATGACTAGCGGGAGGGAGGTATATTTTCTGAATGAGCAGTTCTTC
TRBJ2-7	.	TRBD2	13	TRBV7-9	CASSPGTSNEQYF	TGTGCCAGCAGCCCCGGGACTAGTAACGAGCAGTACTTC
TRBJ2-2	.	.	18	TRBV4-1	CASSRGMGTGLVTGELFF	TGCGCCAGCAGCCGAGGGATGGGCACAGGGCTGGTCACCGGGGAGCTGTTTTTT
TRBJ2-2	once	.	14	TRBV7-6	CASSFDTNTGELFF	TGTGCCAGCAGTTTCGACACGAACACCGGGGAGCTGTTTTTT
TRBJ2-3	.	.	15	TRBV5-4	CASSLGQVSTDTQYF	TGTGCCAGCAGCTTGGGACAGGTTAGCACAGATACGCAGTATTTT